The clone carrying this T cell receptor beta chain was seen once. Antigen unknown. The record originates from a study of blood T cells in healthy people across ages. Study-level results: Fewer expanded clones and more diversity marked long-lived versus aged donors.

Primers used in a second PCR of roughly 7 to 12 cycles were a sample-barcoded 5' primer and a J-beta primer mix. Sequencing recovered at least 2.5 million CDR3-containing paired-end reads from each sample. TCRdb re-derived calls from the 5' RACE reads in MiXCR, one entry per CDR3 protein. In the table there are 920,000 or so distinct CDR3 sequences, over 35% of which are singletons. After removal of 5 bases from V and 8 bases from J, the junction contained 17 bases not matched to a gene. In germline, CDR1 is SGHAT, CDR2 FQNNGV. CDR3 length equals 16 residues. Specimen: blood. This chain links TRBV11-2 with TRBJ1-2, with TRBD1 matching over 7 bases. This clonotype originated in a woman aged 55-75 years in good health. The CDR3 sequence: CASSGRDSFMRTGYTF. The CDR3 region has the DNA TGTGCCAGCAGCGGTCGGGACAGTTTTATGCGGACGGGCTACACCTTC.